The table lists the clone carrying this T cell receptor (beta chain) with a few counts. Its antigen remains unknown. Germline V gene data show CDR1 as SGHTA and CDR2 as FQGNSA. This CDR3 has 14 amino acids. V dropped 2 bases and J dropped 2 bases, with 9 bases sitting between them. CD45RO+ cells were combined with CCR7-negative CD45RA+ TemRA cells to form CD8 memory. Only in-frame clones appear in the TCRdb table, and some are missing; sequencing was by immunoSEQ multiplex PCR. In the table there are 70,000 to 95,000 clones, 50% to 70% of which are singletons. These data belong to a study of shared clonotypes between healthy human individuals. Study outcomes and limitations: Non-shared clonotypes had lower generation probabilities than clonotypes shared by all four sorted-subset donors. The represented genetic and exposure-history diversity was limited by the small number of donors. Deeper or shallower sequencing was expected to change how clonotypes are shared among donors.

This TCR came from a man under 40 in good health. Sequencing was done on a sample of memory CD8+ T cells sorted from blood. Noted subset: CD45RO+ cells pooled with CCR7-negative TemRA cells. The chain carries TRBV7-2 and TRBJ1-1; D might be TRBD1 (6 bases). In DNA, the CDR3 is TGTGCCAGCAGCTTAAGGACAGATAACACTGAAGCTTTCTTT. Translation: CASSLRTDNTEAFF.